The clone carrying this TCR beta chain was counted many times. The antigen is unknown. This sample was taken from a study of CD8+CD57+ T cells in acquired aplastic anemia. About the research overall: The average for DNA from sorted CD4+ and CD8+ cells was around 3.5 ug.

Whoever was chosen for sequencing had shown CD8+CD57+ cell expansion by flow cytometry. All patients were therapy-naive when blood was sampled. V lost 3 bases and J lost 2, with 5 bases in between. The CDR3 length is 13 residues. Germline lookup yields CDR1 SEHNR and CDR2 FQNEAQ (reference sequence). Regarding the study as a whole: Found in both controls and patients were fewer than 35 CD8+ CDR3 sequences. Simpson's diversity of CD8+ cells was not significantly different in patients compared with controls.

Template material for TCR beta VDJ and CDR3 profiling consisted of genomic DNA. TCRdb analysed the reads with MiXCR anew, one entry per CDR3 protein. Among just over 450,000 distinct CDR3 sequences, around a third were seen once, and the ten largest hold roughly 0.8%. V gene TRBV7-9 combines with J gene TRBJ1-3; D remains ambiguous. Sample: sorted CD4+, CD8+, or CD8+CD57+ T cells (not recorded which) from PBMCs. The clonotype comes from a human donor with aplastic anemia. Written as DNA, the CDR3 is TGTGCCAGCAGCTTGGCGGCTGGAAACACCATATATTTT. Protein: CASSLAAGNTIYF.